Listed below are T cell receptor beta chains from one sample, sequenced in a study of T-cell reconstitution after alpha-beta-depleted transplantation in children. From the PCR reads, TCRdb called clonotypes with MiXCR, one entry per CDR3 protein. The profile shows about 90,000 distinct CDR3 sequences, 15% to 17% of them singletons. The sample consisted of PBMCs, mostly from graft donor cells, taken 180 days after TCRalphabeta/CD19-depleted stem cell transplant. The receptors were sampled from a male patient between 2 and 15 years old who had a stem cell transplant for acute lymphoblastic leukemia, so the T cells may come from the graft donor. Both conserved end residues are part of each CDR3. The D gene is left open where the match is weak. Size is omitted from some rows. Given values are once, few, many or a class for expanded clones.

>14|TRBJ1-4|TRBV7-8|-|-
TGTGCCAGCAGCTTAACTACGATAGGGGAAAAACTGTTTTTT
CASSLTTIGEKLFF
>13|TRBJ2-3|TRBV10-3|many|-
TGTGCCATCAGTGTAGAGGGGGGAGATACGCAGTATTTT
CAISVEGGDTQYF
>16|TRBJ1-5|TRBV2|few|TRBD1
TGTGCCAGTACGGCAGGGGGGAGGGATAGCAATCAGCCCCAGCATTTT
CASTAGGRDSNQPQHF
>18|TRBJ1-1|TRBV11-1|few|TRBD1
TGTGCCAGCAGCTTATGGGGGGGGGACAGGGATGGGAACACTGAAGCTTTCTTT
CASSLWGGDRDGNTEAFF
>14|TRBJ1-1|TRBV4-1|few|TRBD1
TGCGCCAGCAGCCAAGTGGACAGGCGCACTGAAGCTTTCTTT
CASSQVDRRTEAFF
>18|TRBJ2-2|TRBV6-1|-|-
TGTGCCAGCACCGACGTGGCAGGGCACGGAATAAACACCGGGGAGCTGTTTTTT
CASTDVAGHGINTGELFF
>15|TRBJ2-1|TRBV5-1|-|-
TGCGCCAGCAGCTTGGGTGCGGGGCCCTACAATGAGCAGTTCTTC
CASSLGAGPYNEQFF
>15|TRBJ1-1|TRBV5-1|few|-
TGCGCCAGCAGCTTGGGGCGACAGAGTAACACTGAAGCTTTCTTT
CASSLGRQSNTEAFF
>14|TRBJ2-7|TRBV12-3/TRBV12-4|many|-
TGTGCCAGCAGTGAGCAGGGGTCAGCCTACGAGCAGTACTTC
CASSEQGSAYEQYF
>15|TRBJ2-3|TRBV7-2|-|-
TGTGCCAGCAGCGACGGGACTGGGGGCACAGATACGCAGTATTTT
CASSDGTGGTDTQYF
>16|TRBJ2-1|TRBV7-2|-|-
TGTGCCAGCAGCTTATTCGGGGGCCCTCCCTACAATGAGCAGTTCTTC
CASSLFGGPPYNEQFF
>15|TRBJ2-7|TRBV28|-|TRBD1
TGTGCCAGCAGACGAGGACAGGCAGAAACCTACGAGCAGTACTTC
CASRRGQAETYEQYF
>14|TRBJ2-3|TRBV6-5|-|-
TGTGCCAGCAGTTACATGTCTAGCACAGATACGCAGTATTTT
CASSYMSSTDTQYF
>13|TRBJ2-7|TRBV7-9|few|TRBD1
TGTGCCAGCAGCCGGACAGGGTATTACGAGCAGTACTTC
CASSRTGYYEQYF
>13|TRBJ2-5|TRBV20-1|-|TRBD1
TGCAGTGCTACTGACAGGGTGGGGTCGGGCCAGTACTTC
CSATDRVGSGQYF
>14|TRBJ2-3|TRBV27|-|TRBD2
TGTGCCAGCCGTCGGGGGGGGTTTGGAGATACGCAGTATTTT
CASRRGGFGDTQYF
>15|TRBJ2-1|TRBV5-1|few|-
TGCGCCAGCAGCAGTCTAGGGGGGGAATACAATGAGCAGTTCTTC
CASSSLGGEYNEQFF
>18|TRBJ2-1|TRBV2|-|TRBD1
TGTGCCAGCAAGGACAGGGGGTTGCGGGCAGGCACCTACAATGAGCAGTTCTTC
CASKDRGLRAGTYNEQFF
>15|TRBJ1-2|TRBV30|few|TRBD1
TGTGCCTGGAGTACATGGACAGGGGGTAACTATGGCTACACCTTC
CAWSTWTGGNYGYTF
>14|TRBJ2-5|TRBV13|-|TRBD2
TGTGCCAGCAGCGTAGGCCAGCGGGGGGAGACCCAGTACTTC
CASSVGQRGETQYF
>14|TRBJ2-3|TRBV20-1|many|-
TGCAGTGCGGTCATGTCCGGGGGAACAGATACGCAGTATTTT
CSAVMSGGTDTQYF
>14|TRBJ1-1|TRBV20-1|many|-
TGCAGTGCACCGACGTCTGGAATGAACACTGAAGCTTTCTTT
CSAPTSGMNTEAFF
>14|TRBJ2-7|TRBV24-1|many|-
TGTGCCACCAGTGACCCCAGGGTAACCTACGAGCAGTACTTC
CATSDPRVTYEQYF
>15|TRBJ1-1|TRBV7-2|few|TRBD1
TGTGCCAGCAGCTACACGGGACAGCCGAACACTGAAGCTTTCTTT
CASSYTGQPNTEAFF
>16|TRBJ1-3|TRBV7-2|-|-
TGTGCCAGCAGCTACGGACCCAACACGGGTGGAAACACCATATATTTT
CASSYGPNTGGNTIYF
>19|TRBJ2-3|TRBV7-8|few|TRBD2
TGTGCCAGCAGCCCCCCCTGGGTAGCGGGGGATCTTAGCACAGATACGCAGTATTTT
CASSPPWVAGDLSTDTQYF
>12|TRBJ1-2|TRBV11-2|few|TRBD1
TGTGCCAAACGGACAGGCAACTATGGCTACACCTTC
CAKRTGNYGYTF
>14|TRBJ2-7|TRBV10-2|-|-
TGCGCCACCAAGACCGGGACCACAGTCCACGAGCAGTACTTC
CATKTGTTVHEQYF
>16|TRBJ2-4|TRBV6-2/TRBV6-3|few|-
TGTGCCAGCAGTAGGCCCACATGGCTAGCCAAAAACATTCAGTACTTC
CASSRPTWLAKNIQYF
>14|TRBJ1-4|TRBV12-3/TRBV12-4|medium-sized|-
TGTGCCAGCAGCCTGACAGTGTTTAATGAAAAACTGTTTTTT
CASSLTVFNEKLFF
>14|TRBJ1-1|TRBV18|many|TRBD1
TGTGCCAGCTCACTCCAGGGGGCAACCACTGAAGCTTTCTTT
CASSLQGATTEAFF
>14|TRBJ2-5|TRBV6-5|-|TRBD2
TGTGCCAGCAGTTACTTTGGGGGGGAAGAGACCCAGTACTTC
CASSYFGGEETQYF
>14|TRBJ2-7|TRBV20-1|-|-
TGCAGTGCTCCCAGGGGTTCCCCCTCCTACGAGCAGTACTTC
CSAPRGSPSYEQYF
>13|TRBJ1-4|TRBV7-2|-|-
TGTGCCAGCAGCTTAGGATATCGTGAAAAACTGTTTTTT
CASSLGYREKLFF
>14|TRBJ2-4|TRBV7-2|-|-
TGTGCCAGCAGCCCCTTTCAGGGGAAAAACATTCAGTACTTC
CASSPFQGKNIQYF
>16|TRBJ2-7|TRBV7-2|few|-
TGTGCCAGCAGCTCCCCGACGTGGGCTGTCCGGGGCGAGCAGTACTTC
CASSSPTWAVRGEQYF
>13|TRBJ2-5|TRBV27|few|-
TGTGCCAGCAAACTCAGGGGTGCTGAGACCCAGTACTTC
CASKLRGAETQYF
>13|TRBJ2-1|TRBV24-1|few|TRBD2
TGTGCCACCAGTGAACTGGGAGGGGATGAGCAGTTCTTC
CATSELGGDEQFF
>13|TRBJ2-7|TRBV3-1|-|-
TGTGCCAGCAGCAGGGCTTTGGCCTACGTGCAGTACTTC
CASSRALAYVQYF
>16|TRBJ1-3|TRBV6-5|few|-
TGTGCCAGCAGTTTAGCCCGCCAGGAGGGGGGGAACACCATATATTTT
CASSLARQEGGNTIYF
>16|TRBJ2-7|TRBV20-1|-|TRBD2
TGCTGTGCTGTGGGGGGACTAGCGGGTCCCAGGGGCGAGCAGTACTTC
CCAVGGLAGPRGEQYF